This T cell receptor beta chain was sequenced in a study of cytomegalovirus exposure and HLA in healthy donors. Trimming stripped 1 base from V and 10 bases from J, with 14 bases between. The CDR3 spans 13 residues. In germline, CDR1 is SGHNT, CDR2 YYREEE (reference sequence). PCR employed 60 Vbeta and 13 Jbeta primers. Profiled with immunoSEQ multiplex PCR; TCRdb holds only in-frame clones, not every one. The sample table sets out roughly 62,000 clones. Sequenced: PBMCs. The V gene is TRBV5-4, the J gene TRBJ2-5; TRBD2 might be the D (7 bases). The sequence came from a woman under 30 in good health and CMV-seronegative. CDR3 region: CASSLRGGDDQYF. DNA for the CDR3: TGTGCCAGCAGCTTGAGGGGGGGCGACGACCAGTACTTC.